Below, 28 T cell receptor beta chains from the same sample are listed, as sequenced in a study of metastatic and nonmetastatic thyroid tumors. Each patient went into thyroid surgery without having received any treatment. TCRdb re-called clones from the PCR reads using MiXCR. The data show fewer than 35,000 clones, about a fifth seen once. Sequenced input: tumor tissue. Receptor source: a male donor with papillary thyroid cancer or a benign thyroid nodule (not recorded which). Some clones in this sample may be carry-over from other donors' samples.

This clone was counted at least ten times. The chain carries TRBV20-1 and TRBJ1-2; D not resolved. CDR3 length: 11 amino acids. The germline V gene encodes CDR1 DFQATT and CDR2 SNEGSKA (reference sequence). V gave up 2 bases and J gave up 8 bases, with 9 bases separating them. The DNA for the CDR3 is TGCAGTGCTAGAAGCCACGTGGGCTACACCTTC. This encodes CSARSHVGYTF.

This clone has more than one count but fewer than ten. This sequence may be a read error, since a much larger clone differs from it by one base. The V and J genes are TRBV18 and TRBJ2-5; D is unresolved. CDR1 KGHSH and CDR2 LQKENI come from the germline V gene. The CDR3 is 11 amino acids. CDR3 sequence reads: CAGSPGETQYF. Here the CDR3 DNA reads TGTGCCGGCTCACCGGGCGAGACCCAGTACTTC.

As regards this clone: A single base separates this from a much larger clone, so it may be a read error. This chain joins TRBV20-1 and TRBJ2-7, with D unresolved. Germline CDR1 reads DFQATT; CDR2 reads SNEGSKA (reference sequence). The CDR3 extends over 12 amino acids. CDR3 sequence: CSSASNIYEQCF. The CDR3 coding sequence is TGCAGTTCTGCGTCTAACATCTACGAGCAGTGCTTC.

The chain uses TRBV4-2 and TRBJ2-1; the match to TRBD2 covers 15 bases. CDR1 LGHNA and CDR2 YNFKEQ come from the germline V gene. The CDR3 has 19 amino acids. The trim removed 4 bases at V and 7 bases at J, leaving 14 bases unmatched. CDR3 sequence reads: CASSPWVGLAGGPGNEQFF. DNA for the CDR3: TGTGCCAGCAGCCCATGGGTCGGACTAGCGGGAGGGCCGGGGAATGAGCAGTTCTTC.

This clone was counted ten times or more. Here the CDR3 reads CASSLSGLSTHEQFF. CDR3 nucleotide sequence: TGTGCCAGCAGCTTATCAGGACTATCGACTCATGAGCAGTTCTTC. The chain uses TRBV7-3 and TRBJ2-1; D might be TRBD2 (6 bases). The CDR3 is 15 amino acids. V was trimmed by 2 bases and J by 8 bases, leaving 16 bases between them. Germline CDR1 reads SGHTA; CDR2 reads FQGTGA.

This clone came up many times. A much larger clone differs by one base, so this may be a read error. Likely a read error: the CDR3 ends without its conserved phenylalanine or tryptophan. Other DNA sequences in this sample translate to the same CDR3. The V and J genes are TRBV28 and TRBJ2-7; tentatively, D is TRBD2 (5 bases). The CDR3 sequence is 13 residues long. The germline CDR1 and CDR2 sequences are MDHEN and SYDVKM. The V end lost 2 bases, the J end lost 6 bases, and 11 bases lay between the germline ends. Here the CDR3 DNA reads TGTGCCAGCAGTTTAGCCGGAGGATCCGAGCAGTACCTC. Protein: CASSLAGGSEQYL.

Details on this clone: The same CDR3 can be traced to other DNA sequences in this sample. CDR3 sequence (DNA): TGTGCCAGCAGCTTAATGGCTGCAGGTGTGGAGACCCAGTACTTC. It translates to CASSLMAAGVETQYF. The chain carries TRBV7-6 and TRBJ2-5; no reliable D call. Trimming removed 2 bases from V and 5 bases from J, with 15 bases in between. CDR1 SGHVS and CDR2 FNYEAQ come from the germline V gene. The CDR3 runs 15 residues.

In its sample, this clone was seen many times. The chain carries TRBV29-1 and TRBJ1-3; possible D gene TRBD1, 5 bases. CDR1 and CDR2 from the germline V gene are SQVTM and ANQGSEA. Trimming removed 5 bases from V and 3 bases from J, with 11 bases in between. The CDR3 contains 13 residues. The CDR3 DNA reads TGCAGCGTTTTCCGGGACGGTGGAAACACCATATATTTT. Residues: CSVFRDGGNTIYF.

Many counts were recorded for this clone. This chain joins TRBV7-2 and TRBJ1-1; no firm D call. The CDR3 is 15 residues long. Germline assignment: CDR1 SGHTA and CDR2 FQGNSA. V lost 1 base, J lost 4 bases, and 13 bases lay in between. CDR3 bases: TGTGCCAGCAGCTTAGATTGGACTGGGATCACTGAAGCTTTCTTT. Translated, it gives CASSLDWTGITEAFF. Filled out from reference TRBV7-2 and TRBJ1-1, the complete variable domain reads GAGVSQSPSNKVTEKGKDVELRCDPISGHTALYWYRQSLGQGLEFLIYFQGNSAPDKSGLPSDRFSAERTGGSVSTLTIQRTQQEDSAVYLCASSLDWTGITEAFFGQGTRLTVV.

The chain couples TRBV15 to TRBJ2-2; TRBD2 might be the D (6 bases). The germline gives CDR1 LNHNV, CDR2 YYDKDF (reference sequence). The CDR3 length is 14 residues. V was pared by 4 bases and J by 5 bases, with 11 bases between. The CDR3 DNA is TGTGCCACCAGCACCGGAGGGGAGACCGGGGAGCTGTTTTTT. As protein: CATSTGGETGELFF.

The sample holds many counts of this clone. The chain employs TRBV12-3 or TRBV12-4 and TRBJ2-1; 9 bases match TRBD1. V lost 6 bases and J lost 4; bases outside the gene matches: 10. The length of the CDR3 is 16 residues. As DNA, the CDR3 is TGTGCCAGCAGAAATATTATCGGGACAGGGTACAATGAGCAGTTCTTC. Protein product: CASRNIIGTGYNEQFF.

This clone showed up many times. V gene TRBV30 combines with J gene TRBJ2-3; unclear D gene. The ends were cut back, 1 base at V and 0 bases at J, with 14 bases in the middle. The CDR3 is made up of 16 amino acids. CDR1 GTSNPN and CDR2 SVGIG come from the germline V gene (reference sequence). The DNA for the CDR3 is TGTGCCTGGAGTGCCCTAGGTGTCCTGAGCACAGATACGCAGTATTTT. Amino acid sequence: CAWSALGVLSTDTQYF.

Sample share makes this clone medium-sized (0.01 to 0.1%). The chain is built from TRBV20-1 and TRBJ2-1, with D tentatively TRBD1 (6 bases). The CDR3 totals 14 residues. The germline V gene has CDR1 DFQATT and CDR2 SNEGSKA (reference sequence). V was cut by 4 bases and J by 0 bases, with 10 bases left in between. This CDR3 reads CSANRDISYNEQFF. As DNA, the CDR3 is TGCAGTGCTAACCGGGACATCTCCTACAATGAGCAGTTCTTC.

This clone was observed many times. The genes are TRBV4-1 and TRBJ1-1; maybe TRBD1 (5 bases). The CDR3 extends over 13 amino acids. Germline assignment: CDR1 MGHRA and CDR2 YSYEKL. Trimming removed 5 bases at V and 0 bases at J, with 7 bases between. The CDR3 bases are TGCGCCAGCAGCAGGGGCTTGAACACTGAAGCTTTCTTT. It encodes CASSRGLNTEAFF.

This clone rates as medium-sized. This chain's CDR3 is CASSLLGGSTDTQYF. The CDR3, as DNA: TGTGCCAGCAGTTTGCTGGGCGGGAGCACAGATACGCAGTATTTT. The chain combines TRBV28 with TRBJ2-3; D is perhaps TRBD2 (5 bases). V shed 3 bases and J shed 0 bases, with 10 bases lying between them. The CDR3 loop spans 15 amino acids. CDR1 is MDHEN and CDR2 is SYDVKM in the germline V gene.

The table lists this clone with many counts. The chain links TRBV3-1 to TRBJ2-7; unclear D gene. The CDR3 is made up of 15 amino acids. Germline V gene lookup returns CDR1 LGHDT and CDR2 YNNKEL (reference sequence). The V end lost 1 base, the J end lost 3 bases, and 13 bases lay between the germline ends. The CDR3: CASSQVDGWGYEQYF. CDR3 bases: TGTGCCAGCAGCCAAGTGGACGGCTGGGGCTACGAGCAGTACTTC.

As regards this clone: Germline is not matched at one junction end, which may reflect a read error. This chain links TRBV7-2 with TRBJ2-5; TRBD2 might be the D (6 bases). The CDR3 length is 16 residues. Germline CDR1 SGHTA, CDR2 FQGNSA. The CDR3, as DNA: TGTGCCAGCATCTTAGTCGCAGCGGGTACCCAAGAGACCCAGTACTTC. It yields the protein CASILVAAGTQETQYF.

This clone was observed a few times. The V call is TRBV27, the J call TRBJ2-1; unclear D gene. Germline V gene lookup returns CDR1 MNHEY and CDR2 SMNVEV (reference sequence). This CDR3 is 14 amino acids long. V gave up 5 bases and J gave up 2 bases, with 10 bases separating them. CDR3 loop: CASSTPSTYNEQFF. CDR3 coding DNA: TGTGCCAGCAGTACACCAAGTACCTACAATGAGCAGTTCTTC.

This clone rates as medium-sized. CDR3 region: CSASSTNYGYTF. CDR3 coding DNA: TGCAGTGCTAGTAGCACTAACTATGGCTACACCTTC. The chain joins TRBV20-1 to TRBJ1-2; D gene uncertain. The length of the CDR3 is 12 residues. Germline CDR1 reads DFQATT; CDR2 reads SNEGSKA (reference sequence). The V end was cut by 3 bases, the J end by 0 bases, with 5 bases between.

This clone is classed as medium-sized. The CDR3 protein is CSARPRTGVYYEQYF. Written as DNA, the CDR3 is TGCAGTGCTAGACCCCGGACAGGGGTCTACTACGAGCAGTACTTC. The rearrangement uses TRBV20-1 and TRBJ2-7, with 9 nucleotides matching TRBD1. Germline loops: CDR1 DFQATT, CDR2 SNEGSKA (reference sequence). This CDR3 is 15 amino acids long. V gave up 2 bases and J gave up 3 bases; unmatched junction bases: 8.

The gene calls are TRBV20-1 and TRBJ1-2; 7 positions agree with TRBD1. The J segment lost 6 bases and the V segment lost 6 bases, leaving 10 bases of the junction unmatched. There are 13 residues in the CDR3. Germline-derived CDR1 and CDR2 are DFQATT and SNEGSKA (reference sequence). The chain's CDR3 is CSAVKDRVDGYTF. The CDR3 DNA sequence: TGCAGTGCCGTTAAAGACAGGGTGGATGGCTACACCTTC.

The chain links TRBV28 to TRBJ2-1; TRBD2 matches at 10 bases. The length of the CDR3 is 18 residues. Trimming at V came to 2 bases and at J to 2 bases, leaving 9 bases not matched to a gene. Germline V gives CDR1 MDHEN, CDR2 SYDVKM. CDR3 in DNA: TGTGCCAGCAGTTTAGGCAGCGTACTAGCGGGGACCTACAATGAGCAGTTCTTC. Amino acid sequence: CASSLGSVLAGTYNEQFF.

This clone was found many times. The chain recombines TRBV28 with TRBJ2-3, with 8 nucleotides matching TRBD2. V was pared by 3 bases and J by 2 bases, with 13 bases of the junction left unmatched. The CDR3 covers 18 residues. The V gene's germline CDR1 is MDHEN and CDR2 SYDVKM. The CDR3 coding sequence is TGTGCCAGCAGTTTCATTGTGATAACTAGCGGCTACACAGATACGCAGTATTTT. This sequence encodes CASSFIVITSGYTDTQYF.

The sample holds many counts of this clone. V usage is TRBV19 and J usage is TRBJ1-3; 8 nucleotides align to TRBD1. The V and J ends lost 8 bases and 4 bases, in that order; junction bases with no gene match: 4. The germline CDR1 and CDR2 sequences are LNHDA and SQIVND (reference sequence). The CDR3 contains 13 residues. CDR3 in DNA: TGTGCCAGTTCAACAGGGGGAGGAAACACCATATATTTT. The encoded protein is CASSTGGGNTIYF.

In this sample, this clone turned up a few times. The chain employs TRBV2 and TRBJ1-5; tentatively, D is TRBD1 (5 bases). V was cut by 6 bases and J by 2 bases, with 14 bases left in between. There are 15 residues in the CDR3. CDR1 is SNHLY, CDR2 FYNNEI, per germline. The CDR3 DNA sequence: TGTGCCAGCAGCCAAGGGCAGGGTGGCAATCAGCCCCAGCATTTT. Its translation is CASSQGQGGNQPQHF.

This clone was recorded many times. For the CDR3, the DNA is TGCAGTGCTAGAGATCCATACAGGACAGGGGCAAGATCACCCCTCCACTTT. Translation: CSARDPYRTGARSPLHF. The gene calls are TRBV20-1 and TRBJ1-6, with 9 bases fitting TRBD1. The germline CDR1 and CDR2 sequences are DFQATT and SNEGSKA (reference sequence). The CDR3 is 17 residues long. Losses at the gene ends were 0 bases for V and 10 bases for J; bases not matched to a gene: 13.

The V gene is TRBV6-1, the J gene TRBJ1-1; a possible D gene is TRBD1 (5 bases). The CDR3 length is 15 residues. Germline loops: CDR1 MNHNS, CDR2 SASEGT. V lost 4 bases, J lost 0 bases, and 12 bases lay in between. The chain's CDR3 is CASSAYGTVNTEAFF. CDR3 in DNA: TGTGCCAGCAGTGCCTATGGGACGGTGAACACTGAAGCTTTCTTT.

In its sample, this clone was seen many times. The CDR3 DNA is TGTGCCAGCAGCGTAGGGGCGTCCCGAAAGGGAAACACCATATATTTT. It yields the protein CASSVGASRKGNTIYF. The J gene is TRBJ1-3, the V gene TRBV9; D unclear. V was pared by 0 bases and J by 4 bases, with 14 bases between. Germline assignment: CDR1 SGDLS and CDR2 YYNGEE. This CDR3 spans 16 amino acids.